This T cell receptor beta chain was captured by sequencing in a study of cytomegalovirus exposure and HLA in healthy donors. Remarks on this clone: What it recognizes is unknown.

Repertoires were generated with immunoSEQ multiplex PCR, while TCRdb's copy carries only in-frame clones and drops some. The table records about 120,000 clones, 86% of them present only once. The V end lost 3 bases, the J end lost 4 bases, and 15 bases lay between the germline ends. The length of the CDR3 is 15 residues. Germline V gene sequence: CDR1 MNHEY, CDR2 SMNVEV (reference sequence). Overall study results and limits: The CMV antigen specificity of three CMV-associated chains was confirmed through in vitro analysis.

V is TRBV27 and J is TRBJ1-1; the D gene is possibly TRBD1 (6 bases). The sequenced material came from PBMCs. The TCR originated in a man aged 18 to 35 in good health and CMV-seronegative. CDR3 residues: CASSLRAGALTEAFF. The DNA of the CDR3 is TGTGCCAGCAGTTTGAGGGCAGGGGCTCTCACTGAAGCTTTCTTT.